The sequence of this T cell receptor beta chain was determined in a study of human T cells and chemical hapten exposure. As for the study in general: Donors were sensitized with 2% DPC on the upper inner arm. General study points: DPC sensitization produced no change in TCRs with frequency above 1 in 1000. Relative to control repertoires, expanded TCRs gave rise to significantly more large CDR3 similarity clusters.

With respect to this clonotype: The antigen remains unidentified.

The junction had 10 bases not matched to a gene; V was cut back by 2 bases and J by 4 bases. This CDR3 is 16 amino acids long. CDR1 is MNHEY, CDR2 SVGEGT, per germline. Each CDR3 protein gets one entry after TCRdb re-called the RACE reads with MiXCR. The sample shows 350,000 to 400,000 distinct CDR3 sequences, about 6% of them seen only once. Time point specified: patch test 2, 6 weeks after DPC sensitization. As to treatment: therapeutic diphenylcyclopropenone sensitization with weekly scalp DPC. Donors were 18 to 70-year-old alopecia patients suitable for DPC. The material sequenced was whole blood, taken in connection with sensitization to the hapten diphenylcyclopropenone (DPC). This receptor was obtained from a woman younger than 35 with alopecia areata. Some clones in this sample may be carry-over from other donors' samples. The gene calls are TRBV6-2 or TRBV6-3 and TRBJ2-7; TRBD2 matches at 8 bases. Written as DNA, the CDR3 is TGTGCCAGCAGTTACGGAGTCGGGGGGGGCCGATACGAGCAGTACTTC. This encodes CASSYGVGGGRYEQYF.